The T cell receptor (beta chain) described here comes from a study of STAT3 mutations in large granular lymphocyte leukemia. Study context: Roughly half of the longitudinally sequenced T-LGLL patients carried detectable canonical activating STAT3 mutations. More than 30% of treated T-LGLL patients showed hematologic response to immunosuppression. General study findings and limits: Persisting codominant clonotypes may have hidden a small pathogenic clone. Every T-cell large granular lymphocyte leukemia patient had at least one immunodominant TCR beta clonotype.

With regard to this clone: Its antigen is currently unknown.

The trim removed 1 base at V and 0 bases at J, leaving 8 bases unmatched. The CDR3 is 16 amino acids. The germline V gene encodes CDR1 GTSNPN and CDR2 SVGIG (reference sequence). Each sample's TCRbeta library yielded on average roughly 42,000 productive templates. TCRdb's table, derived via immunoSEQ multiplex PCR, lists solely in-frame clones and lacks some. The table lists over 25,000 clones, over 65% of them singletons. This clonotype was sampled from a woman between 50 and 59 years old with T-cell large granular lymphocyte leukemia. Some clones in this sample may be carry-over from other donors' samples. The sample comprised peripheral blood mononuclear cells. The J gene is TRBJ1-1, the V gene TRBV30; 7 bases match TRBD1. The CDR3 is CAWSDDRETMNTEAFF. CDR3 sequence (DNA): TGTGCCTGGAGTGATGACAGGGAAACCATGAACACTGAAGCTTTCTTT.